The TCR beta chain described here comes from a study of cytomegalovirus exposure and HLA in healthy donors. Germline CDR1 reads MGHDK; CDR2 reads SYGVNS. The CDR3 extends over 11 amino acids. Trimming cost V 6 bases and J 1 base, with 4 bases left between them. PCR used 60 Vbeta primers and 13 Jbeta primers. Per the authors' pipeline: Later reanalysis found about 80 million unique TCR beta chains, 10 million to 14 million of them shared. The table came from immunoSEQ multiplex PCR; TCRdb's copy has only in-frame clones and leaves some out. V and J calls plus clone size are reproduced from that table; the DNA served to infer D and trimming. This table holds about 120,000 clones.

The chain couples TRBV25-1 to TRBJ2-7; D gene ambiguous. The sequence came from a man aged 18 to 30 in good health and CMV-seronegative. The specimen was PBMCs. The CDR3 bases are TGTGCCAGCAGGCGGTCCTACGAGCAGTACTTC. Residues: CASRRSYEQYF.